The 4 T cell receptor beta chains below all came from one sample that was sequenced in a study of T-cell reconstitution after alpha-beta-depleted transplantation in children. Unique molecular identifiers were used in preparing the TCRbeta library. One entry per CDR3 protein, called by TCRdb with MiXCR from the PCR reads. The sample yields roughly 570,000 distinct CDR3 sequences, about a quarter seen once. The sequences come from PBMCs, collected before TCRalphabeta/CD19-depleted stem cell transplant. Receptors were obtained from a boy younger than two with Wiskott-Aldrich syndrome, due to receive a stem cell transplant.

This clonotype was recorded a few times. The chain uses TRBV5-1 and TRBJ2-7; TRBD1 matches at 7 bases. This CDR3 contains 15 residues. Losses at the gene ends were 3 bases for V and 5 bases for J; bases not matched to a gene: 11. Germline CDR1 is SGHRS and CDR2 is YFSETQ. The CDR3: CASSSRQGTSNEQYF. The CDR3 DNA is TGCGCCAGCAGCTCAAGACAGGGTACTTCTAACGAGCAGTACTTC.

This rearrangement joins TRBV3-1 to TRBJ2-7; D not resolved. Trimming stripped 4 bases from V and 7 bases from J, with 14 bases between. Germline V gives CDR1 LGHDT, CDR2 YNNKEL (reference sequence). This CDR3 has 13 residues. The CDR3 reads CASSLIDSGEQYF. DNA of the CDR3: TGTGCCAGCAGCCTCATTGATTCTGGTGAGCAGTACTTC.

There are a few counts of this clonotype. The V call is TRBV7-8, the J call TRBJ2-3, with D possibly matching TRBD2 (6 bases). Between the trimmed V and J ends, which lost 5 bases and 3 bases, there was a span of 15 bases. The CDR3 is 15 residues long. Germline CDR1 is SGHVS and CDR2 is FQNEAQ. The CDR3 nucleotides read TGTGCCAGCAGCCGAACAGGAGGGTGGACAGATACGCAGTATTTT. Translated, it gives CASSRTGGWTDTQYF.

This chain connects TRBV15 to TRBJ2-3; 12 bases line up with TRBD2. With V trimmed by 5 bases and J by 4 bases, 7 bases remained unmatched. The germline CDR1 and CDR2 sequences are LNHNV and YYDKDF (reference sequence). The CDR3 spans 16 residues. CDR3 loop: CATSLRLAGDSDTQYF. Written as DNA, the CDR3 is TGTGCCACCAGCCTTCGACTAGCGGGAGATTCAGATACGCAGTATTTT. The full variable domain, completed using reference TRBV15 and TRBJ2-3, is DAMVIQNPRYQVTQFGKPVTLSCSQTLNHNVMYWYQQKSSQAPKLLFHYYDKDFNNEADTPDNFQSRRPNTSFCFLDIRSPGLGDTAMYLCATSLRLAGDSDTQYFGPGTRLTVL.